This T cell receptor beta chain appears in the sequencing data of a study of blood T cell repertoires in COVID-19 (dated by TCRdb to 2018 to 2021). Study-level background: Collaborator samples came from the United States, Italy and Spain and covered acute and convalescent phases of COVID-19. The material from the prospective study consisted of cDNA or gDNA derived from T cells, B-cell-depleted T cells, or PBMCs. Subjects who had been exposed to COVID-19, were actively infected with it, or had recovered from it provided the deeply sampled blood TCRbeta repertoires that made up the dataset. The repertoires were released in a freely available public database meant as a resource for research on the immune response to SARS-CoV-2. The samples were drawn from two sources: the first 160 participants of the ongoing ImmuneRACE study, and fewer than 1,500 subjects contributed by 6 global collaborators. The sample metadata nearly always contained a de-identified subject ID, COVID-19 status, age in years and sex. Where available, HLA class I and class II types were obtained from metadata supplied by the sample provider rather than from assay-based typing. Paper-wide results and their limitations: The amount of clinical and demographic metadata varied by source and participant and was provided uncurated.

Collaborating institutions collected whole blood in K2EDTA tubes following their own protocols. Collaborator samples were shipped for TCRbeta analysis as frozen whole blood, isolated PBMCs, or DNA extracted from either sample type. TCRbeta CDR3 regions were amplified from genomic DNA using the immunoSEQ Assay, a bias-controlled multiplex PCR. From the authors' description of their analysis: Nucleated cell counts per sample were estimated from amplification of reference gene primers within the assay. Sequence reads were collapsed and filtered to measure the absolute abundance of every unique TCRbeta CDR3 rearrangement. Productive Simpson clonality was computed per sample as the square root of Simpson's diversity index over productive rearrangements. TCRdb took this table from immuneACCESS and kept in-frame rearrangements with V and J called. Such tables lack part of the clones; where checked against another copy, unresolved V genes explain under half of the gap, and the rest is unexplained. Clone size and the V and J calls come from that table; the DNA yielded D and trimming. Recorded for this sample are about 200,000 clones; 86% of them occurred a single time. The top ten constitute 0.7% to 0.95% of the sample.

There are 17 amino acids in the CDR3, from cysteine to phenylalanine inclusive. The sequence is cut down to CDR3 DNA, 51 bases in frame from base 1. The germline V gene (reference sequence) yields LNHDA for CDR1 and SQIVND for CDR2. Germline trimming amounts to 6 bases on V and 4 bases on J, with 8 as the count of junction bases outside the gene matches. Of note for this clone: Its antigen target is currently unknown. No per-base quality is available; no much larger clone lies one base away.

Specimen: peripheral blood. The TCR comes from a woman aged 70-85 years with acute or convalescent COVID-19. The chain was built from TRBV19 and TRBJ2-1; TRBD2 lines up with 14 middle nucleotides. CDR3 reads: CASRGFGLAGGYNEQFF. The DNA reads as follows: TGTGCCAGTAGAGGCTTTGGACTAGCGGGAGGATACAATGAGCAGTTCTTC.